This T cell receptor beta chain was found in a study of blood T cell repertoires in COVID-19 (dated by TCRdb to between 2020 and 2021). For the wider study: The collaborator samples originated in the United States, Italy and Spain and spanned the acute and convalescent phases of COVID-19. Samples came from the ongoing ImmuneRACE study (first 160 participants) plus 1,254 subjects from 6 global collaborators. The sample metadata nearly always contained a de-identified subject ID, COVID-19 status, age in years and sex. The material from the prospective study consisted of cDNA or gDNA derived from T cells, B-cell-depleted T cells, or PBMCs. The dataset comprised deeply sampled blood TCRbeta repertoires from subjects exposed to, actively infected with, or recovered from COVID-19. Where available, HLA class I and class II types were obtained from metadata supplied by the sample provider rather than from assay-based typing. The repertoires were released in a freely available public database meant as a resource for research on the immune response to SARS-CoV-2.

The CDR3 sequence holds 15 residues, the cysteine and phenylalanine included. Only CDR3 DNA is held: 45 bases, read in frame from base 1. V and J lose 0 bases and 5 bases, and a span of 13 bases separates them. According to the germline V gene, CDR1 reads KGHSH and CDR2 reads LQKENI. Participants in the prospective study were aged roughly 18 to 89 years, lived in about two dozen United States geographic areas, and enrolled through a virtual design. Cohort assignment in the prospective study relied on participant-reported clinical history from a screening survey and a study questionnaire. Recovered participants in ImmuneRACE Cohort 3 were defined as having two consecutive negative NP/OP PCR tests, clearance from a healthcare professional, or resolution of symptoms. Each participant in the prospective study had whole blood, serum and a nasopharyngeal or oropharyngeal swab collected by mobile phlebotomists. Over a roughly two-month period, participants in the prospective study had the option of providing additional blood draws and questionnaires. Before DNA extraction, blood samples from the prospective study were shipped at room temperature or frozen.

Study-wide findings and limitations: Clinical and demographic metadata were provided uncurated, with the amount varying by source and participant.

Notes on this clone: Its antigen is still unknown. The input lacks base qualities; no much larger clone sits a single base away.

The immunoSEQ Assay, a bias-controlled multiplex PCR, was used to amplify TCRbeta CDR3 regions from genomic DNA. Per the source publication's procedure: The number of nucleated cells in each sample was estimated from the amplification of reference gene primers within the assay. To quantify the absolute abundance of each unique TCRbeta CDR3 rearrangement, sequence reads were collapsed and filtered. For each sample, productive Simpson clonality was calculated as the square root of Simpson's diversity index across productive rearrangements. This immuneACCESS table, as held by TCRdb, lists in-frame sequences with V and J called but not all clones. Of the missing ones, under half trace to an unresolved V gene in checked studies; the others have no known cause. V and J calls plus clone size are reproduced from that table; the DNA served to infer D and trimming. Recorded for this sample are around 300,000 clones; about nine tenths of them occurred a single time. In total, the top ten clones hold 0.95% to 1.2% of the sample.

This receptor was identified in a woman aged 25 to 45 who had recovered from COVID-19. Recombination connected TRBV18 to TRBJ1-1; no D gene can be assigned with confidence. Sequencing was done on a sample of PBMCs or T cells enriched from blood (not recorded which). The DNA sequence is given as TGTGCCAGCTCACCACCAGGGCAGCCGGGGACTGAAGCTTTCTTT. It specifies CASSPPGQPGTEAFF.